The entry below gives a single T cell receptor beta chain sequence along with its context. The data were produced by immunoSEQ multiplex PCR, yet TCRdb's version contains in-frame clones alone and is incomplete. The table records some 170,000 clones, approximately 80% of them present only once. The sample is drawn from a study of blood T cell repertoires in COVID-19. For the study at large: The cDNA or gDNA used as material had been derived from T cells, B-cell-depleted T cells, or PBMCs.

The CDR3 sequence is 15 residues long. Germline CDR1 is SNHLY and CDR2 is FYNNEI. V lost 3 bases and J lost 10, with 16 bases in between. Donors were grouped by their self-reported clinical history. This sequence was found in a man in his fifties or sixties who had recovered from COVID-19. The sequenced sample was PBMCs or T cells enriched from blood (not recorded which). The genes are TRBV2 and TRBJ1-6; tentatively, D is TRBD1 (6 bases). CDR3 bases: TGTGCCAGCAGTGACGAGACAGGAATAGGATCACCCCTCCACTTT. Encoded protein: CASSDETGIGSPLHF.